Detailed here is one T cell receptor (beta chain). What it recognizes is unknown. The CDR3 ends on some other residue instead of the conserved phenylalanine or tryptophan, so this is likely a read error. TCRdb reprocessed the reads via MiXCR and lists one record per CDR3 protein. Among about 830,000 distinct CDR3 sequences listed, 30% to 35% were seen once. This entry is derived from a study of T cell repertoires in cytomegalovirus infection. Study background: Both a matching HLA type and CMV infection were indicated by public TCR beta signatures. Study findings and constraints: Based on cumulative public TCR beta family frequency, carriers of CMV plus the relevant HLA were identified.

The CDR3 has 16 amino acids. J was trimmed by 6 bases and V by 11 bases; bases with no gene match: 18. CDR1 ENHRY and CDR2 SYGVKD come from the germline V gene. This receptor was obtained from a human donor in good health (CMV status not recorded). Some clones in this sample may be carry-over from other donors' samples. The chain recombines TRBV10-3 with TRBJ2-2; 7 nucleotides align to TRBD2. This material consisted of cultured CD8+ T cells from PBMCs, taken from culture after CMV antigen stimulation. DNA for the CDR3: TGTGCCTCGCGCCGGGAGGTAGTAACGGGGGCCGGGGAGCTGTTTTCT. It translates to CASRREVVTGAGELFS.